This paragraph reports one T cell receptor beta chain. Many counts were recorded for this clonotype. Its cognate antigen has yet to be identified. Nothing much larger sits one base from this clone, and base qualities are not available. Library method: RACE. The sample was run on a NextSeq 500. During library preparation, unique molecular identifiers were attached to individual cDNA molecules so that TCRs could be counted in a quantitative, reproducible way. Each blood RNA sample was used to sequence both TCR alpha and TCR beta chains. Regarding the original processing steps: A median of around 100,000 TCRs per sample was observed, with a range of roughly 23,224 to 700,000. V, J and CDR3 annotation of the TCR reads was performed with the Decombinator software suite. To make PS versus PT1 abundance plots, every sample was subsampled to the same number of TCRs (28,000). Expanded TCRs were defined as absent before sensitization and observed at least eight times at the 2-week time point. TCRdb itself trimmed the public reads at Q25 with fastp, ran MiXCR and retained productive beta chains. One record per CDR3 amino acid sequence lists the most common genes and DNA. TCRdb assigned the V and J calls; the authors' analysis was not used. The sample table contains under 100,000 distinct CDR3 sequences; only one count was recorded for under 14% of them. The biggest ten clones account for 3% to 4% of the sample.

Taken with the paper, the label for time point translates to: patch test 3, about 24 weeks after DPC sensitization. Read against the paper, the sample's treatment or condition label means: therapeutic diphenylcyclopropenone sensitization with weekly scalp DPC. Blood at each patch-test visit was drawn before the patch test was applied. To be eligible, patients had to be aged 18 to 70, diagnosed with alopecia and judged suitable for DPC therapy, while pregnant patients were excluded. Total RNA was isolated from unfractionated whole blood collected in Tempus Blood RNA tubes. V lost 6 bases and J lost 3 bases, and the count of bases not matched to a germline gene is 4. From the cysteine through the phenylalanine, the CDR3 covers 14 amino acids. Here the CDR3 DNA is all that survives: 42 bases in frame from base 1. This sample stems from a study of human T cells and chemical hapten exposure (dated by TCRdb to 2020 to 2022). For context, the study as a whole: For sensitization, 2% DPC in acetone was applied to a roughly 2 cm by roughly 2 cm area of upper inner arm skin. Peripheral blood TCR repertoire changes were tracked in vivo in alopecia patients during primary and secondary sensitization to the hapten diphenylcyclopropenone (DPC). Most of the patients in the cohort were female, and the cohort covered alopecia areata with under or over 50% scalp involvement, alopecia totalis and alopecia universalis. Patch testing on the upper back used Finn chambers containing 0.01% DPC, with scoring done after 6 days according to International Contact Dermatitis Research Group standards. Throughout the roughly 25-week study period, patients were also given weekly therapeutic DPC doses on the scalp. Blood samples were taken from patients before sensitization (week 0) and at 2, 6 and about 24 weeks after DPC sensitization. Nearly 30 alopecia patients gave blood for TCR sequencing at one to four time points (pre-sensitization, 2, 6 and 24 weeks). Libraries were pooled for sequencing, and variation in per-sample TCR yields was attributed mainly to small differences in library volumes within the pool.

The research as a whole found: DPC sensitization did not change how many TCRs were above 1 in 1000 frequency, and no evidence was found of alterations in global repertoire structure. Expanded TCRs formed significantly more large CDR3 similarity clusters than pre-sensitization or healthy control sets, consistent with antigen-driven responses. Because all patients had alopecia, a presumed autoimmune disease, the immune response of the patients might differ from that of healthy individuals. After repeated subsampling, the strength of the expansion versus patch-test correlation and the threshold at which it became significant changed. Patch test score correlated positively with the number of PT1 expanded TCRs, reaching significance at thresholds 8, 16 and 32 but not at 4.

This receptor chain uses TRBV12-3 or TRBV12-4 and TRBJ2-2, with TRBD1 matching 7 junction bases. The receptor's source is a woman aged 45-65 years with alopecia areata. Some clones in this sample may be carry-over from other donors' samples. Material: whole blood, obtained in connection with sensitization to the hapten diphenylcyclopropenone (DPC). The DNA sequence is given as TGTGCCAGCAGGAGGACAGGTGACACCGGGGAGCTGTTTTTT. Translation gives CASRRTGDTGELFF.